The present T cell receptor beta chain was sequenced within a study of T cell responses to AZD1222 COVID-19 vaccine. The overall study: Samples with a second dose at about 4 or about 12 weeks were pooled together.

This clone was recorded a few times. Its specificity is not known. The CDR3 sequence is 13 residues long. Germline V lookup: CDR1 SGHTA, CDR2 FQGTGA. Deletions cut 4 bases from V and 6 bases from J, with 12 bases between. TCRdb's copy holds only in-frame clones and misses some; the assay was immunoSEQ multiplex PCR. The repertoire holds about 150,000 clones, with roughly nine tenths as singletons. Study-wide points: In all cases, repertoires were sampled only after the peak T cell response. Clonal diversity may have been underestimated, and the donors were mostly white British, with more females than males. An increase in Spike-specific TCR breadth and depth was observed after two AZD1222 doses.

The specimen comprised peripheral blood, sampled on day 0 of AZD1222 vaccination. The chain carries TRBV7-3 and TRBJ1-2; D gene uncertain. The sequence was collected from an adult in good health. CDR3 DNA: TGTGCCAGCAGCTCCTCCCGGGAGGATGGCTACACCTTC. Translating gives CASSSSREDGYTF.